This entry is about one T cell receptor (beta chain). The sample comes from a study of cytomegalovirus exposure and HLA in healthy donors. CDR3 length equals 16 residues. V was pared by 4 bases and J by 0 bases, with 13 bases between. Germline V gives CDR1 MNHEY, CDR2 SVGAGI. Researchers ran the PCR with 60 Vbeta and 13 Jbeta primers. The protocol was immunoSEQ multiplex PCR, while the TCRdb copy is restricted to in-frame clones and leaves out a portion. The sample shows some 87,000 clones, 78% of them seen only once. The chain links TRBV6-5 to TRBJ2-4; tentative D call: TRBD2 (6 bases). The receptor was derived from a man aged 18 to 29 in good health and CMV-seropositive. The material sequenced was PBMCs. The CDR3 is CASSSPGRLAKNIQYF. The DNA for the CDR3 is TGTGCCAGCAGTTCTCCAGGGAGGTTAGCCAAAAACATTCAGTACTTC.